This TCR beta chain was sequenced for a study of blood T cell repertoires in COVID-19. For the study at large: Whether acute or convalescent, the COVID-19 samples came from the United States, Italy and Spain. PBMCs, B-cell-depleted T cells, or T cells were the source of the cDNA or gDNA that made up the material.

Per the study methods: Amplification with reference gene primers provided the estimates of nucleated cell counts. Libraries were prepared by immunoSEQ multiplex PCR; TCRdb keeps only in-frame clonotypes and omits some of them. V and J calls plus clone size are reproduced from that table; the DNA served to infer D and trimming. The sample holds 150,000 to 200,000 clones, 60% to 85% seen once. This CDR3 spans 14 amino acids. Germline loops: CDR1 MNHEY, CDR2 SVGAGI. Trimming left V 8 bases short and J 6 bases short, with 19 bases between. The material sequenced was peripheral blood. The TCR sequence derives from a man in his sixties with active or convalescent COVID-19. The gene calls are TRBV6-5 and TRBJ1-2, with a possible D match to TRBD1 (5 bases). CDR3 loop: CASAWGGLRDGYTF. CDR3 coding DNA: TGTGCCAGCGCCTGGGGGGGTTTACGGGATGGCTACACCTTC.